A single sample gave rise to the 14 T cell receptor beta chains below, sequenced in a study of CD8 T cells in Susac syndrome. It was with random hexamers that about 0.45 to 1 ug RNA was reverse transcribed. TCRdb recomputed calls from the immunoSEQ multiplex PCR reads with MiXCR, one row per CDR3 protein. This table has 150,000 to 200,000 distinct CDR3 sequences, around 95% appearing once. Sequencing input: CD4+ T cells from PBMCs. The receptors derive from a human donor in good health.

This chain connects TRBV5-1 to TRBJ1-1, with D hard to call. The germline V gene has CDR1 SGHRS and CDR2 YFSETQ. This CDR3 is 14 amino acids long. The V end lost 0 bases, the J end lost 5 bases, and 11 bases lay between the germline ends. The CDR3 DNA reads TGCGCCAGCAGCTTGGCTGTGGGAGGGACTGAAGCTTTCTTT. Its protein is CASSLAVGGTEAFF.

The V and J genes are TRBV3-1 and TRBJ1-1; the match to TRBD1 covers 7 bases. This CDR3 has 14 amino acids. Germline assignment: CDR1 LGHDT and CDR2 YNNKEL (reference sequence). Unmatched junction bases numbered 8, after V lost 4 bases and J lost 6 bases. The chain's CDR3 is CASSRGGQSSEAFF. In DNA, the CDR3 is TGTGCCAGCAGCCGCGGGGGACAGTCGTCTGAAGCTTTCTTT.

The chain uses TRBV5-6 and TRBJ2-7, with unresolved D. Trimming left V 1 base short and J 1 base short, with 6 bases between. The CDR3 runs 13 residues. Germline values: CDR1 SGHDT, CDR2 YYEEEE. The CDR3 here is CASSLYGSYEQYF. In DNA, the CDR3 is TGTGCCAGCAGCTTGTACGGATCCTACGAGCAGTACTTC.

This clonotype has a single count. This sequence joins TRBV29-1 and TRBJ2-1, with D possibly being TRBD2 (7 bases). V shed 3 bases and J shed 8 bases, with 11 bases lying between them. In germline, CDR1 is SQVTM, CDR2 ANQGSEA. This CDR3 contains 12 residues. CDR3 sequence (DNA): TGCAGCGTTGACGGGGGGCACGATGAGCAGTTCTTC. Encoded protein: CSVDGGHDEQFF.

This clonotype was seen just once. This chain joins TRBV7-9 and TRBJ2-1; the D is unclear. Germline V gene data show CDR1 as SEHNR and CDR2 as FQNEAQ (reference sequence). Trimming cost V 3 bases and J 6 bases, with 15 bases left between them. This CDR3 contains 15 residues. CDR3 nucleotides: TGTGCCAGCAGCTTTTCACCCGCCCTACCCAATGAGCAGTTCTTC. It is translated as CASSFSPALPNEQFF.

This chain connects TRBV3-1 to TRBJ2-2; TRBD2 matches at 7 bases. Germline CDR1 reads LGHDT; CDR2 reads YNNKEL (reference sequence). The CDR3 loop spans 16 amino acids. Trimming cost V 2 bases and J 0 bases; bases outside gene matches: 3. The CDR3 nucleotides read TGTGCCAGCAGCCAACCTAGCGGTTCGAACACCGGGGAGCTGTTTTTT. Protein: CASSQPSGSNTGELFF.

The rearrangement links TRBV20-1 to TRBJ1-5; no clear D. The CDR3 runs 13 residues. V was pared by 6 bases and J by 3 bases, with 12 bases between. The germline V gene encodes CDR1 DFQATT and CDR2 SNEGSKA (reference sequence). The CDR3 DNA follows: TGCAGTGCAAGGGAGGAAAACAATCAGCCCCAGCATTTT. As protein: CSAREENNQPQHF.

The V and J genes are TRBV27 and TRBJ2-7, with 9 bases that match TRBD1. Germline V gene sequence: CDR1 MNHEY, CDR2 SMNVEV (reference sequence). Losses at the gene ends were 8 bases for V and 4 bases for J; bases not matched to a gene: 6. The CDR3 length is 13 residues. CDR3: CASPGQGRYEQYF. The DNA for the CDR3 is TGTGCCAGCCCGGGACAGGGTAGGTACGAGCAGTACTTC.

The chain couples TRBV5-4 to TRBJ2-5; 7 bases align to TRBD2. The CDR3 consists of 13 residues. Germline CDR1 SGHNT, CDR2 YYREEE (reference sequence). J lost 5 bases, V lost 9 bases, and 10 bases had no gene match. CDR3 bases: TGTGCCATACCCAGCGGGGAGTCGGAGACCCAGTACTTC. This encodes CAIPSGESETQYF.

The chain employs TRBV3-1 and TRBJ1-2; unclear D gene. The CDR3 sequence is 14 residues long. The germline gives CDR1 LGHDT, CDR2 YNNKEL (reference sequence). With 0 bases removed from V and 3 bases from J, the gap between germline ends came to 8 bases. CDR3 DNA: TGTGCCAGCAGCCAAGATAGTCAGTACTATGGCTACACCTTC. Translation: CASSQDSQYYGYTF.

V and J are TRBV12-5 and TRBJ1-2; D is perhaps TRBD1 (5 bases). The germline V gene has CDR1 LGHNT and CDR2 FRNRAP. This CDR3 spans 13 amino acids. Trimming left V 1 base short and J 14 bases short, with 17 bases between. The CDR3 spells CASGLEGPLLSTF. For the CDR3, the DNA is TGTGCTAGTGGTTTGGAGGGACCCCTATTGAGTACCTTC.

The chain combines TRBV7-9 with TRBJ1-2; 7 nucleotides match TRBD1. From germline, CDR1 is SEHNR and CDR2 FQNEAQ (reference sequence). V shed 4 bases and J 3 bases; nucleotides not matched to a gene: 5. The length of the CDR3 is 14 residues. In nucleotides, the CDR3 is TGTGCCAGCAGCTCGCAGGGGGGCTACTATGGCTACACCTTC. It encodes CASSSQGGYYGYTF. The whole variable domain, remainder taken from reference TRBV7-9 and TRBJ1-2, is DTGVSQNPRHKITKRGQNVTFRCDPISEHNRLYWYRQTLGQGPEFLTYFQNEAQLEKSRLLSDRFSAERPKGSFSTLEIQRTEQGDSAMYLCASSSQGGYYGYTFGSGTRLTVV.

This clonotype was counted once. The V and J genes are TRBV6-6 and TRBJ2-7; 8 positions match TRBD1. The V and J ends lost 5 bases and 5 bases, in that order; junction bases with no gene match: 2. Germline CDR1 reads MNHNY; CDR2 reads SVGAGI (reference sequence). The CDR3 length is 12 residues. CDR3 loop: CASSGQGNEQYF. CDR3 in DNA: TGTGCCAGCAGTGGACAGGGCAACGAGCAGTACTTC.

J is TRBJ2-6 and V is TRBV5-4; D not certain. Trimming shortened V by 1 base and J by 1 base, and 6 bases separated the two germline ends. CDR1 SGHNT and CDR2 YYREEE come from the germline V gene (reference sequence). This CDR3 has 15 residues. CDR3 loop: CASSLSRSGANVLTF. CDR3 bases: TGTGCCAGCAGCTTGAGCAGATCTGGGGCCAACGTCCTGACTTTC.